The clone carrying this T cell receptor (beta chain) was detected once. Antigen: not known. Primers: 60 Vbeta forward and 13 Jbeta reverse. Sequenced by immunoSEQ multiplex PCR; TCRdb stores in-frame clones only, minus some. The profile shows roughly 55,000 clones, 55% to 75% of them singletons. The sample is drawn from a study of cytomegalovirus exposure and HLA in healthy donors. Study overall: The early release's HLA-typed donors yielded tens of millions of unique TCRs.

Study-wide findings and caveats: In an earlier analysis, productive rearrangement rates for most beta V segments clustered near 90% or 30%.

Germline V gene sequence: CDR1 LNHDA, CDR2 SQIVND (reference sequence). V dropped 5 bases and J dropped 1; count of bases not matched to a gene: 3. This CDR3 is built from 14 residues. Sequencing input: PBMCs. This TCR was sampled from a man in his forties in good health and CMV-seropositive. The gene calls are TRBV19 and TRBJ1-1; 8 bases fit TRBD1. The CDR3 DNA follows: TGTGCCAGTAGTCTAGGACAGGGGAACACTGAAGCTTTCTTT. This codes for CASSLGQGNTEAFF.